This entry lists 8 T cell receptor beta chains sequenced from one sample in a study of T-cell memory formation after mild COVID-19. One entry per CDR3 protein, called by TCRdb with MiXCR from the 5' RACE reads. The repertoire consists of 120,000 or so distinct CDR3 sequences, with 15% to 20% occurring once and the leading ten covering about 14%. Sequencing input: PBMCs or a T cell subset sorted from them (not recorded which). These receptors all stem from an adult woman who had mild COVID-19 (a few samples of this study predate the infection). Cell type and time point are not known.

J is TRBJ2-6 and V is TRBV5-1, with D perhaps TRBD1 or TRBD2 (6 bases each). Trimming took off 6 bases at V and 1 base at J, with 17 bases between the two ends. This CDR3 region has 17 residues. Germline CDR1 reads SGHRS; CDR2 reads YFSETQ. The CDR3 sequence: CASTPGGEGSGANVLTF. The CDR3 nucleotides read TGCGCCAGCACTCCCGGGGGCGAAGGTTCTGGGGCCAACGTCCTGACTTTC. Full variable domain (remainder filled in from reference TRBV5-1 and TRBJ2-6): KAGVTQTPRYLIKTRGQQVTLSCSPISGHRSVSWYQQTPGQGLQFLFEYFSETQRNKGNFPGRFSGRQFSNSRSEMNVSTLELGDSALYLCASTPGGEGSGANVLTFGAGSRLTVL.

This clonotype has a handful of counts. The rearrangement links TRBV20-1 to TRBJ1-4, with 8 bases aligning to TRBD1. The germline CDR1 and CDR2 sequences are DFQATT and SNEGSKA (reference sequence). The V and J ends lost 6 bases and 7 bases, in that order; junction bases with no gene match: 13. The CDR3 loop spans 15 amino acids. The CDR3 is CSAQDRTGSSEKLFF. The CDR3 DNA reads TGCAGTGCCCAAGATAGGACAGGGTCGAGTGAAAAACTGTTTTTT.

This clonotype was found many times. The chain couples TRBV7-9 to TRBJ2-7, with D unresolved. V lost 0 bases and J lost 4, with 4 bases in between. The CDR3 sequence is 12 residues long. The V gene's germline CDR1 is SEHNR and CDR2 FQNEAQ (reference sequence). The CDR3 region has the DNA TGTGCCAGCAGCTTAGCGCTTTACGAGCAGTACTTC. This translates into CASSLALYEQYF. Full variable domain (missing parts from reference TRBV7-9 and TRBJ2-7): DTGVSQNPRHKITKRGQNVTFRCDPISEHNRLYWYRQTLGQGPEFLTYFQNEAQLEKSRLLSDRFSAERPKGSFSTLEIQRTEQGDSAMYLCASSLALYEQYFGPGTRLTVT.

This clonotype occurred a few times. The chain employs TRBV10-3 and TRBJ2-7, with 7 bases that match TRBD1. CDR1 ENHRY and CDR2 SYGVKD come from the germline V gene. The CDR3 totals 13 residues. Trimming took 10 bases from V and 0 from J; bases not matched to a gene: 6. Here the CDR3 reads CATGQEPSYEQYF. The CDR3 coding sequence is TGTGCCACCGGACAGGAGCCCTCCTACGAGCAGTACTTC.

This clonotype appeared a few times. The V gene is TRBV5-5, the J gene TRBJ2-4; 10 bases match TRBD1. The CDR3 has 16 residues. J was trimmed by 6 bases and V by 4 bases; bases with no gene match: 10. Germline V gene lookup returns CDR1 SGHKS and CDR2 YYEKEE (reference sequence). This CDR3 reads CASSPTPGQGVNIQYF. DNA of the CDR3: TGTGCCAGCAGCCCGACCCCCGGACAGGGGGTAAACATTCAGTACTTC.

This clonotype was counted many times. V usage is TRBV7-2 and J usage is TRBJ2-5; 8 positions match TRBD1. Germline lookup yields CDR1 SGHTA and CDR2 FQGNSA. Unmatched junction bases numbered 14, after V lost 5 bases and J lost 9 bases. There are 15 residues in the CDR3. CDR3 sequence: CASSPRQGQGAAQYF. CDR3 in DNA: TGTGCCAGCAGCCCGAGACAGGGGCAAGGGGCGGCCCAGTACTTC. The whole variable domain, filled in from reference TRBV7-2 and TRBJ2-5, reads GAGVSQSPSNKVTEKGKDVELRCDPISGHTALYWYRQSLGQGLEFLIYFQGNSAPDKSGLPSDRFSAERTGGSVSTLTIQRTQQEDSAVYLCASSPRQGQGAAQYFGPGTRLLVL.

V is TRBV5-1 and J is TRBJ2-2; tentative D call: TRBD1 (5 bases). With 0 bases removed from V and 0 bases from J, the gap between germline ends came to 6 bases. The germline V gene has CDR1 SGHRS and CDR2 YFSETQ. The CDR3 has 15 residues. The DNA for the CDR3 is TGCGCCAGCAGCTTGGGACAGACGAACACCGGGGAGCTGTTTTTT. Translation gives CASSLGQTNTGELFF.

CDR3 DNA sequence: TGCAGTGCTATGTGGGACACCTCGAACACTGAAGCTTTCTTT. Amino acid sequence: CSAMWDTSNTEAFF. The chain couples TRBV20-1 to TRBJ1-1; D perhaps matches TRBD1 (6 bases). V was clipped by 4 bases and J by 1 base, with 13 bases between them. The germline V gene encodes CDR1 DFQATT and CDR2 SNEGSKA (reference sequence). This CDR3 is 14 amino acids long.